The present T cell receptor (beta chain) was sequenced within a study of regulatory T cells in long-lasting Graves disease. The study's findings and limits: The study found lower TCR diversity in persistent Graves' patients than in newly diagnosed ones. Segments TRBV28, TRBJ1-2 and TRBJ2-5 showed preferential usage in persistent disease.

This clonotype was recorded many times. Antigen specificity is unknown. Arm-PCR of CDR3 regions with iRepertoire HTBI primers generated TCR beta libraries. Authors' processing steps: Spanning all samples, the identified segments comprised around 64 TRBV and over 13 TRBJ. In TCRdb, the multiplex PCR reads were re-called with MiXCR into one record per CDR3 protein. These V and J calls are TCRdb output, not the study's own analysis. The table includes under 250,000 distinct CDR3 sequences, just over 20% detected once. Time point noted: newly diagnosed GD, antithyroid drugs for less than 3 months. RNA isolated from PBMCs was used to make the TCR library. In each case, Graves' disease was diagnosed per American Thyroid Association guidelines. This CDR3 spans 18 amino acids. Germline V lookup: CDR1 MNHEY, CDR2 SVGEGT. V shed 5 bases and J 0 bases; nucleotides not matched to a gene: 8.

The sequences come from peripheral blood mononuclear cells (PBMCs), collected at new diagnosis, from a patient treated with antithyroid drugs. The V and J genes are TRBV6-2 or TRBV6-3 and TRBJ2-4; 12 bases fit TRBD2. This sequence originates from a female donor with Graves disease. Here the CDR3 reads CASSALAGGILAKNIQYF. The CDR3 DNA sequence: TGTGCCAGCAGTGCACTAGCGGGAGGAATCCTAGCCAAAAACATTCAGTACTTC.